This TCR beta chain was documented in a study of spatial heterogeneity in lung cancer. Study-wide points: Higher tumor mutation counts went along with higher counts of expanded intratumoral alpha and beta TCRs.

This clonotype is termed medium-sized. Antigen: not known. Since it is a stray read in a library aimed at alpha chains, this beta chain has a size that is not meaningful. TCRdb fed the 5' RACE reads into MiXCR, producing one record per CDR3 protein. The sample records some 9,900 distinct CDR3 sequences, about 12% being singletons. Time point defined: sample taken at primary tumor resection. Donors were some 72 untreated early-stage non-small cell lung cancer patients. Extraction of whole RNA from tumor, nontumor lung or frozen PBMC preceded unsorted sequencing. Trimming cost V 5 bases and J 2 bases; bases outside gene matches: 2. The CDR3 contains 16 residues. The V gene's germline CDR1 is MNHEY and CDR2 SVGAGI.

V is TRBV6-5 and J is TRBJ2-6; TRBD1 matches 11 bases. This sequence originates from a male donor with early-stage non-small cell lung cancer. Specimen: lung tumor tissue, collected at surgery. The CDR3 nucleotides read TGTGCCAGCAGTCGGACAGGGGGCGCTGGGGCCAACGTCCTGACTTTC. This codes for CASSRTGGAGANVLTF.